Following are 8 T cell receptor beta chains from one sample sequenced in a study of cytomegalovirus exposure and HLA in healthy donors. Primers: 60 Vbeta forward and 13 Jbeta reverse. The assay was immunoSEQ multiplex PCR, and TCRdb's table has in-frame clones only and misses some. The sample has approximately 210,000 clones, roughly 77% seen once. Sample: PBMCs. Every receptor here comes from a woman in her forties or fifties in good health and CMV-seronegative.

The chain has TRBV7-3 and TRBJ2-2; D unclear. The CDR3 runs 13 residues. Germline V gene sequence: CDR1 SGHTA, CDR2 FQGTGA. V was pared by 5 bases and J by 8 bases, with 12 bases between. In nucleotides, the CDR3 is TGTGCCAGCAGCCTATCTCCTGCAGGGGAGCTGTTTTTT. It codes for CASSLSPAGELFF.

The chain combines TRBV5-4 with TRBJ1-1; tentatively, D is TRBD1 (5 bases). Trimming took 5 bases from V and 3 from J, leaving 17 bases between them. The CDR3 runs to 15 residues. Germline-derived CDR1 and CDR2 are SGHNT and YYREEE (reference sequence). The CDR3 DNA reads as TGTGCCAGCAGGCCAGTGGGCAGGGAACACACTGAAGCTTTCTTT. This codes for CASRPVGREHTEAFF. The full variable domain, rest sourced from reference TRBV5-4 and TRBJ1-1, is ETGVTQSPTHLIKTRGQQVTLRCSSQSGHNTVSWYQQALGQGPQFIFQYYREEENGRGNFPPRFSGLQFPNYSSELNVNALELDDSALYLCASRPVGREHTEAFFGQGTRLTVV.

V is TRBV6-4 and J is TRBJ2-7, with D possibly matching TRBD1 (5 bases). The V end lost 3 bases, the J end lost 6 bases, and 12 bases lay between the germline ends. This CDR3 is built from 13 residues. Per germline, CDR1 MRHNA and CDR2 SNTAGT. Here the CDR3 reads CASSEGAQREQYF. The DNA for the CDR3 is TGTGCCAGCAGTGAAGGGGCGCAGCGCGAGCAGTACTTC.

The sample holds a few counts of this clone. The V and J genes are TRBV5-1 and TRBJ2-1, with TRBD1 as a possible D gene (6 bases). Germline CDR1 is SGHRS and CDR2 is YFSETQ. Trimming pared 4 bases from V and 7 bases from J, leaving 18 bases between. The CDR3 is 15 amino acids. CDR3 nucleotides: TGCGCCAGCAGCCACCGGACAGCAGGTCGAAATGAGCAGTTCTTC. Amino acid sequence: CASSHRTAGRNEQFF.

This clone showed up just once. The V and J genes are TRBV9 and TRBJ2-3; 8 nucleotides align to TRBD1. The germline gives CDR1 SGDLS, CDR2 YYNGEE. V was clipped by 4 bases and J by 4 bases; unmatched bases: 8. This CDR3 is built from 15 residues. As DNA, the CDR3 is TGTGCCAGCAGCCCACGACAGGGGACGGCAGATACGCAGTATTTT. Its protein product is CASSPRQGTADTQYF.

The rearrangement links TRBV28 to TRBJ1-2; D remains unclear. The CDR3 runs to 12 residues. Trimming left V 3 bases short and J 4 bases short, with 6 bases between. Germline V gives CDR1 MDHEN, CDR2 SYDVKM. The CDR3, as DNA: TGTGCCAGCAGTTTGGGCCTCTATGGCTACACCTTC. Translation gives CASSLGLYGYTF.

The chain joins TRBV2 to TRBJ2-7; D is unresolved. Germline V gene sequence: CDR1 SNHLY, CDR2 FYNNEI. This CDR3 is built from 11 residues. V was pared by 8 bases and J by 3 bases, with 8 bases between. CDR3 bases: TGTGCCAGCGGAGTTCTCTACGAGCAGTACTTC. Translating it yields CASGVLYEQYF.

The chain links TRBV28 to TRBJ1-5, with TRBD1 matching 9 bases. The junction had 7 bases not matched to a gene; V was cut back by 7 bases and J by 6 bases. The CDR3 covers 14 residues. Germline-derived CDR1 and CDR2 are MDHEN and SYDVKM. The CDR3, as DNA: TGTGCCAGCACCTCAGGGACAGGGATTCAGCCCCAGCATTTT. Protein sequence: CASTSGTGIQPQHF.